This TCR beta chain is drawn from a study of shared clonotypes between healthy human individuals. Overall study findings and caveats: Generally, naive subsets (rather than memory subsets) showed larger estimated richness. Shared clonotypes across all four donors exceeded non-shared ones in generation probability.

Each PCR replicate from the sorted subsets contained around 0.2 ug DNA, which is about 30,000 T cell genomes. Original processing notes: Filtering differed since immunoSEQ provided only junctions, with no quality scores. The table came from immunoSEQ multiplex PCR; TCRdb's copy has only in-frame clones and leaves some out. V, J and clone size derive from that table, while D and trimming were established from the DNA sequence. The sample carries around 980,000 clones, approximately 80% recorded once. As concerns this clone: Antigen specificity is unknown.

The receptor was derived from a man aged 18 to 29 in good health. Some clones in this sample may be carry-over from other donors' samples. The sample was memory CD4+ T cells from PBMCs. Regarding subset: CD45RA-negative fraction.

This CDR3 reads CSVVRGGDEQYF. The CDR3 region has the DNA TGCAGCGTTGTAAGGGGGGGCGACGAGCAGTACTTC. J is TRBJ2-7 and V is TRBV29-1, with a tentative D call TRBD2 (7 bases). The CDR3 is made up of 12 amino acids. Per the germline V gene, CDR1 is SQVTM and CDR2 is ANQGSEA. V gave up 4 bases and J gave up 5 bases, with 12 bases separating them.